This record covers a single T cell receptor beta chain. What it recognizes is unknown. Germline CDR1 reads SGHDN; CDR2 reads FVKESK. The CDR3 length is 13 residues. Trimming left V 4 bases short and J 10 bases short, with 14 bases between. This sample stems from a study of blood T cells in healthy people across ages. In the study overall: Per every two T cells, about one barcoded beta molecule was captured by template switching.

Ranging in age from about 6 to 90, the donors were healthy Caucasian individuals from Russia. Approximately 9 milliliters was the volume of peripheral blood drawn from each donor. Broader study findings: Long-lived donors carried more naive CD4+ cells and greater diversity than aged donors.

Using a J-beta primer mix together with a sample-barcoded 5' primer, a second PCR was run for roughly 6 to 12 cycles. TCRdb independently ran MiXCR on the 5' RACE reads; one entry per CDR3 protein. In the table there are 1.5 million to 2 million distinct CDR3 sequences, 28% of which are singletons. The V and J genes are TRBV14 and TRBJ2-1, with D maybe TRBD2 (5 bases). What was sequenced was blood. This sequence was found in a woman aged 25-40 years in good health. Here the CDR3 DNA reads TGTGCCAGCAGCCTAACGGGAACGACGGAGCAGTTCTTC. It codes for CASSLTGTTEQFF.